The source of this TCR beta chain is a study of blood T cell repertoires in COVID-19 (dated by TCRdb to the early 2020s). Notes on the research overall: The collaborator samples originated in the United States, Italy and Spain and spanned the acute and convalescent phases of COVID-19. The material from the prospective study consisted of cDNA or gDNA derived from T cells, B-cell-depleted T cells, or PBMCs. Subjects who had been exposed to COVID-19, were actively infected with it, or had recovered from it provided the deeply sampled blood TCRbeta repertoires that made up the dataset. The repertoires were made available in a free public database intended to serve as a resource for research on the immune response to SARS-CoV-2. Samples came from the ongoing ImmuneRACE study (first 160 participants) plus 1,254 subjects from 6 global collaborators. Sample metadata almost always included a de-identified subject ID, COVID-19 status, age in years and sex. HLA class I and class II types, where available, came from metadata supplied by the sample provider rather than from assay-based typing.

On this clone: Its antigen has not been determined. No clone much larger than this one lies a single base away; base qualities are absent.

Whole blood was collected in K2EDTA tubes by collaborating institutions according to the institutions' own protocols. Collaborator samples were shipped for TCRbeta analysis as frozen whole blood, isolated PBMCs, or DNA extracted from either sample type. TCRbeta CDR3 regions were amplified from genomic DNA by means of the immunoSEQ Assay, a bias-controlled multiplex PCR. The study's own analysis went as follows. Within the assay, amplification of reference gene primers was used to estimate how many nucleated cells each sample contained. Sequence reads were collapsed and filtered to measure the absolute abundance of every unique TCRbeta CDR3 rearrangement. For each sample, productive Simpson clonality was calculated by taking the square root of Simpson's diversity index across productive rearrangements. TCRdb took this table from immuneACCESS and kept in-frame rearrangements with V and J called. Such tables lack part of the clones; where checked against another copy, unresolved V genes explain under half of the gap, and the rest is unexplained. From that table come the V and J calls and clone size; the DNA was used to work out D and trimming. Present in this sample are around 100,000 clones, 85% of which were seen just once. Of the sample, more than 1.5% falls within the top ten clones.

V is reduced by 0 bases and J by 8 bases, leaving a spacing of 14 bases between them. Per the germline V gene, SGHRS is the CDR1 and YFSETQ is the CDR2. The CDR3 runs 14 amino acids, cysteine and phenylalanine included. Only the CDR3 DNA stays, 42 bases, in frame from base 1. General study outcomes and caveats: Clinical and demographic metadata were provided uncurated, with the amount varying by source and participant.

The TCR comes from a woman between 70 and 85 years old with active or convalescent COVID-19. The chain is encoded by TRBV5-1 joined to TRBJ1-1; the D gene cannot be resolved reliably. The sequenced sample was peripheral blood. The bases are TGCGCCAGCAGCTTGGAAAACAGTCGCCCCGAAGCTTTCTTT. Its coded protein is CASSLENSRPEAFF.